The clone carrying this T cell receptor beta chain was seen only once. What it recognizes is unknown. This sample was included in a study of OX40 agonist ivuxolimab in advanced cancers. Overall study: Patients undergoing dose escalation presented with hepatocellular carcinoma, melanoma, renal cell or head and neck cancer. In three patients, partial responses were observed, one with hepatocellular carcinoma and two with cutaneous melanoma. Those enrolled were around 87% male, with a mean age of around 58 years and ages from roughly 23 to 79.

Using immunoSEQ multiplex PCR, the repertoire was profiled, and TCRdb retains in-frame clones only, with some absent. The sample consists of 90,000 to 100,000 clones, around nine tenths of them appearing once. This CDR3 has 16 amino acids. The J segment lost 10 bases and the V segment lost 3 bases, leaving 10 bases of the junction unmatched. CDR1 is SGDLS, CDR2 YYNGEE, per germline. Findings and limits, study-wide: At 0.1 to 3.0 mg/kg, clonal expansion of CD4+ and CD8+ blood T cells had occurred by week 6.

The rearrangement joins TRBV9 to TRBJ2-1; 13 bases agree with TRBD2. The material sequenced was CD4+ or CD8+ T cells sorted from blood, taken in a trial of the OX40 agonist ivuxolimab. The receptor's source is an adult with an advanced solid tumor such as melanoma, head and neck, liver or kidney cancer. This chain's CDR3 is CASSALTSGRADEQFF. Written as DNA, the CDR3 is TGTGCCAGCAGCGCCCTCACTAGCGGGAGGGCCGACGAGCAGTTCTTC.